The 25 T cell receptor beta chains below were found in one sample sequenced in a study of blood T cell repertoires in COVID-19. Clones were sequenced by immunoSEQ multiplex PCR, and TCRdb holds only the in-frame ones, with some missing. The table records some 150,000 clones, about 86% of them present only once. Input material: peripheral blood. The receptors originated from a man in his 70s with acute or convalescent COVID-19.

The V and J genes are TRBV19 and TRBJ2-1, with D tentatively TRBD1 (6 bases). Trimming took 7 bases from V and 2 from J, leaving 15 bases between them. The CDR3 runs 15 residues. The germline CDR1 and CDR2 sequences are LNHDA and SQIVND (reference sequence). CDR3 bases: TGTGCCAGTACCCGGACAGCATACACCTACAATGAGCAGTTCTTC. Protein sequence: CASTRTAYTYNEQFF.

The chain links TRBV27 to TRBJ2-7; D unclear. Per the germline V gene, CDR1 is MNHEY and CDR2 is SMNVEV (reference sequence). Trimming removed 0 bases from V and 3 bases from J, with 12 bases in between. The CDR3 length is 15 residues. CDR3 region: CASSLSGRRDYEQYF. CDR3 DNA sequence: TGTGCCAGCAGTTTATCGGGTAGGAGAGACTACGAGCAGTACTTC.

The rearrangement joins TRBV11-3 to TRBJ2-7, with no clear D. Germline V lookup: CDR1 SGHNT, CDR2 YENEEA. V lost 1 base, J lost 1 base, and 11 bases lay in between. The CDR3 loop spans 15 amino acids. The chain's CDR3 is CASSLGPGISYEQYF. The CDR3 region has the DNA TGTGCCAGCAGCTTAGGGCCAGGTATTTCCTACGAGCAGTACTTC.

The rearrangement uses TRBV7-9 and TRBJ2-7, with 10 bases fitting TRBD1. Germline V CDR1 and CDR2: SEHNR, FQNEAQ (reference sequence). This CDR3 comprises 14 residues. The V segment lost 4 bases and the J segment 5 bases; nucleotides outside the gene matches: 5. The CDR3 sequence: CASSSPGTGDEQYF. The CDR3 DNA follows: TGTGCCAGCAGCTCCCCCGGGACAGGGGACGAGCAGTACTTC.

This chain links TRBV9 with TRBJ2-3, with D perhaps TRBD2 (6 bases). The CDR3 loop spans 13 amino acids. V dropped 3 bases and J dropped 3 bases, with 8 bases sitting between them. CDR1 is SGDLS, CDR2 YYNGEE, per germline. CDR3 bases: TGTGCCAGCAGCGAAGGGACTACAGATACGCAGTATTTT. Its protein product is CASSEGTTDTQYF. The full variable domain, rest sourced from reference TRBV9 and TRBJ2-3, is DSGVTQTPKHLITATGQRVTLRCSPRSGDLSVYWYQQSLDQGLQFLIQYYNGEERAKGNILERFSAQQFPDLHSELNLSSLELGDSALYFCASSEGTTDTQYFGPGTRLTVL.

The CDR3 loop reads CATSLRTSEKLFF. CDR3 sequence (DNA): TGTGCCACCAGCCTCCGGACAAGTGAAAAACTGTTTTTT. The rearrangement uses TRBV15 and TRBJ1-4, with a possible D match to TRBD1 (5 bases). The CDR3 is made up of 13 amino acids. Trimming left V 5 bases short and J 7 bases short, with 11 bases between. Germline assignment: CDR1 LNHNV and CDR2 YYDKDF (reference sequence).

The rearrangement links TRBV28 to TRBJ1-2; possibly TRBD1 for D (6 bases). The CDR3 sequence is 14 residues long. V dropped 4 bases and J dropped 2 bases, with 11 bases sitting between them. The germline V gene encodes CDR1 MDHEN and CDR2 SYDVKM. As DNA, the CDR3 is TGTGCCAGCAGTTCGACGGGACAAAACTATGGCTACACCTTC. Its protein product is CASSSTGQNYGYTF.

Comment on this clone: This specimen includes other DNA sequences encoding the same CDR3. The V gene is TRBV19, the J gene TRBJ1-4; D call uncertain. V dropped 1 base and J dropped 2 bases, with 8 bases sitting between them. CDR3 length: 15 amino acids. Germline V gene sequence: CDR1 LNHDA, CDR2 SQIVND (reference sequence). CDR3 sequence reads: CASSIGGSTNEKLFF. For the CDR3, the DNA is TGTGCCAGTAGTATAGGAGGGTCCACTAATGAAAAACTGTTTTTT.

A single count supports this clone. The chain uses TRBV3-1 (or the pseudogene TRBV3-2) and TRBJ2-7; D unclear. Germline V CDR1 and CDR2: LGHDT, YNNKEL (reference sequence). CDR3 length equals 14 residues. Between the trimmed V and J ends, which lost 1 base and 5 bases, there was a span of 12 bases. The CDR3 DNA reads TGTGCCAGCAGCCAAGTTTTGGGCTTCCACGAGCAGTACTTC. As protein: CASSQVLGFHEQYF.

The CDR3 sequence is CASSRGRAGGYMNEQFF. The CDR3 coding sequence is TGTGCCAGCAGCCGGGGACGAGCGGGAGGGTATATGAATGAGCAGTTCTTC. V gene TRBV3-1 (or the pseudogene TRBV3-2) combines with J gene TRBJ2-1; 10 nucleotides match TRBD2. The CDR3 runs 17 residues. The ends lost 4 bases at V and 7 bases at J; junction bases unmatched: 13. Germline V gene data show CDR1 as LGHDT and CDR2 as YNNKEL (reference sequence).

This clone was detected once. The chain joins TRBV7-2 to TRBJ2-5; TRBD1 matches at 7 bases. This CDR3 is 15 amino acids long. The ends lost 0 bases at V and 5 bases at J; junction bases unmatched: 6. Germline-derived CDR1 and CDR2 are SGHTA and FQGNSA. This CDR3 is CASSLAQGVWETQYF. As DNA, the CDR3 is TGTGCCAGCAGCTTAGCGCAGGGGGTTTGGGAGACCCAGTACTTC.

This chain connects TRBV12-3 or TRBV12-4 to TRBJ2-7, with 7 bases matching TRBD2. V dropped 7 bases and J dropped 2; count of bases not matched to a gene: 5. There are 13 residues in the CDR3. DNA of the CDR3: TGTGCCAGCACTGGGGGACTAACCTACGAGCAGTACTTC. It translates to CASTGGLTYEQYF.

This sequence joins TRBV27 and TRBJ2-1, with 8 bases that match TRBD1. The CDR3 consists of 17 residues. Germline CDR1 reads MNHEY; CDR2 reads SMNVEV (reference sequence). Trimming took 6 bases from V and 2 from J; bases not matched to a gene: 12. This CDR3 reads CASRGRGRTGPYNEQFF. As DNA, the CDR3 is TGTGCCAGCAGGGGTCGGGGTCGGACAGGGCCCTACAATGAGCAGTTCTTC.

This clone was seen only once. V is TRBV28 and J is TRBJ1-3; 9 bases match TRBD1. V lost 6 bases to trimming and J lost 3 bases; unmatched junction nucleotides: 3. This CDR3 contains 14 residues. The germline V gene has CDR1 MDHEN and CDR2 SYDVKM. CDR3 loop: CASSRGQGGNTIYF. The CDR3 nucleotides are TGTGCCAGCAGCAGGGGACAGGGTGGAAACACCATATATTTT. Full variable domain (rest looked up from reference TRBV28 and TRBJ1-3): DVKVTQSSRYLVKRTGEKVFLECVQDMDHENMFWYRQDPGLGLRLIYFSYDVKMKEKGDIPEGYSVSREKKERFSLILESASTNQTSMYLCASSRGQGGNTIYFGEGSWLTVV.

The V and J genes are TRBV6-5 and TRBJ2-7; D not resolved. This CDR3 is 11 amino acids long. The V and J ends lost 8 bases and 2 bases respectively, with 7 bases between them. Germline values: CDR1 MNHEY, CDR2 SVGAGI. For the CDR3, the DNA is TGTGCCAGCCAGGTGGCCTACGAGCAGTACTTC. Protein sequence: CASQVAYEQYF.

The V gene is TRBV5-1, the J gene TRBJ2-5, with 8 bases aligning to TRBD2. CDR1 and CDR2 from the germline V gene are SGHRS and YFSETQ. J gave up 1 base and V 2 bases, and 4 bases lay outside the gene matches. The CDR3 covers 15 residues. CDR3 DNA: TGCGCCAGCAGCTTTCCGACTAGCGCCCAAGAGACCCAGTACTTC. Protein product: CASSFPTSAQETQYF.

The chain recombines TRBV5-1 with TRBJ2-7; the D gene is possibly TRBD1 (5 bases). The germline CDR1 and CDR2 sequences are SGHRS and YFSETQ. This CDR3 is 14 amino acids long. V was clipped by 5 bases and J by 3 bases, with 15 bases between them. CDR3 region: CASRGDKDFYEQYF. The CDR3 DNA sequence: TGCGCCAGCAGAGGGGATAAGGATTTCTACGAGCAGTACTTC.

The CDR3 DNA is TGTGCCAGCAGCCAAGACTTACTAGCGGGAGGGTTTGAGCAGTTCTTC. This codes for CASSQDLLAGGFEQFF. The chain employs TRBV3-1 (or the pseudogene TRBV3-2) and TRBJ2-1, with TRBD2 matching over 13 bases. This CDR3 contains 16 residues. V was clipped by 0 bases and J by 9 bases; unmatched bases: 5. Germline-derived CDR1 and CDR2 are LGHDT and YNNKEL (reference sequence).

The chain uses TRBV29-1 and TRBJ1-3; no reliable D call. CDR1 and CDR2 (germline): SQVTM, ANQGSEA. This CDR3 has 13 residues. Trimming took 6 bases from V and 7 from J, leaving 16 bases between them. CDR3 sequence: CSVPDGVTNTIYF. As DNA, the CDR3 is TGCAGCGTGCCCGACGGAGTCACCAACACCATATATTTT.

This sequence joins TRBV4-3 and TRBJ1-6; a possible D gene is TRBD1 (5 bases). The CDR3 extends over 15 amino acids. Trimming pared 1 base from V and 8 bases from J, leaving 12 bases between. Germline loops: CDR1 LGHNA, CDR2 YSLEER. The CDR3, as DNA: TGCGCCAGCAGCCAAGGGGCAGGGATGGATTCACCCCTCCACTTT. Translated: CASSQGAGMDSPLHF.

V gene TRBV12-3 or TRBV12-4 combines with J gene TRBJ2-5; 7 nucleotides line up with TRBD1. Trimming cost V 3 bases and J 6 bases; bases outside gene matches: 4. The CDR3 spans 13 residues. CDR3 in amino acids: CASSLTGRQTQYF. CDR3 DNA: TGTGCCAGCAGTTTGACAGGGCGGCAGACCCAGTACTTC.

The genes are TRBV9 and TRBJ2-3, with TRBD2 matching 10 bases. Looked up from germline, CDR1 is SGDLS and CDR2 is YYNGEE. The CDR3 consists of 17 residues. V lost 3 bases to trimming and J lost 1 base; unmatched junction nucleotides: 8. Here the CDR3 DNA reads TGTGCCAGCAGCGCCAACACCGGGACTAGCGGCACAGATACGCAGTATTTT. Its translation: CASSANTGTSGTDTQYF.

V and J are TRBV5-1 and TRBJ1-6; D gene uncertain. Germline V CDR1 and CDR2: SGHRS, YFSETQ. Trimming left V 5 bases short and J 10 bases short, with 16 bases between. The CDR3 has 14 amino acids. The CDR3 nucleotides read TGCGCCAGCAGGACGTGGCAGGAGGACTCACCCCTCCACTTT. Translation gives CASRTWQEDSPLHF.

The rearrangement uses TRBV30 and TRBJ1-1; TRBD1 matches 7 bases. This CDR3 spans 15 amino acids. CDR1 and CDR2 (germline): GTSNPN, SVGIG (reference sequence). V dropped 0 bases and J dropped 5; count of bases not matched to a gene: 9. The CDR3 nucleotides read TGTGCCTGGAGTGTAAGACAGGGTCGGGTTACTGAAGCTTTCTTT. Translation gives CAWSVRQGRVTEAFF. Full variable domain (remainder filled in from reference TRBV30 and TRBJ1-1): SQTIHQWPATLVQPVGSPLSLECTVEGTSNPNLYWYRQAAGRGLQLLFYSVGIGQISSEVPQNLSASRPQDRQFILSSKKLLLSDSGFYLCAWSVRQGRVTEAFFGQGTRLTVV.

The chain carries TRBV4-2 and TRBJ2-1, with 11 bases identical to TRBD2. Germline V lookup: CDR1 LGHNA, CDR2 YNFKEQ. Germline trimming cut 0 bases from V and 6 bases from J; bases unmatched to any gene: 10. The CDR3 has 18 amino acids. The CDR3 loop reads CASSQEGLAGGLFNEQFF. CDR3 bases: TGTGCCAGCAGCCAAGAAGGGCTAGCGGGAGGTCTTTTCAATGAGCAGTTCTTC.